The sample holds many counts of the clone carrying this TCR beta chain. Its antigen is unidentified. These data originate in a study of CD8 T cells in ankylosing spondylitis. Regarding the study as a whole: Earlier reports found some motif variants in synovial fluid and blood in reactive arthritis.

A single record per CDR3 protein comes from TCRdb applying MiXCR to the 5' RACE reads. There are 200,000 to 250,000 distinct CDR3 sequences in the sample; roughly a tenth occur only once, and roughly a fifth lies in the top ten. What was sequenced was blood, either unsorted or a sorted T cell fraction (not recorded which). The receptor was isolated from a male donor with ankylosing spondylitis or in good health (not recorded which).

The CDR3 nucleotides read TGCAGCGTTGATGTTAGAGGGGCCTACGAGCAGTACTTC. It codes for CSVDVRGAYEQYF. The chain links TRBV29-1 to TRBJ2-7; D possibly matches TRBD1 or TRBD2 (5 bases each). V lost 3 bases and J lost 2, with 11 bases in between. This CDR3 region has 13 residues. CDR1 SQVTM and CDR2 ANQGSEA come from the germline V gene.